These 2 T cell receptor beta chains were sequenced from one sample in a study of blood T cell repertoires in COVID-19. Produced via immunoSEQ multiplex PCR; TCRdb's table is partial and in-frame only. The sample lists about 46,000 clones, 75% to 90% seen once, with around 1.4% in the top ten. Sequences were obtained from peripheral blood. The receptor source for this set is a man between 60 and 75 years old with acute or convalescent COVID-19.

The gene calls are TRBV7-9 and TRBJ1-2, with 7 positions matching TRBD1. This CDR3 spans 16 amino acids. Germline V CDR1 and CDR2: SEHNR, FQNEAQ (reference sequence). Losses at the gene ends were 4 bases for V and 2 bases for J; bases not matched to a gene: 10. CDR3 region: CASSYRTGQLNYGYTF. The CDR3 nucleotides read TGTGCCAGCAGCTACCGGACGGGACAGCTAAACTATGGCTACACCTTC.

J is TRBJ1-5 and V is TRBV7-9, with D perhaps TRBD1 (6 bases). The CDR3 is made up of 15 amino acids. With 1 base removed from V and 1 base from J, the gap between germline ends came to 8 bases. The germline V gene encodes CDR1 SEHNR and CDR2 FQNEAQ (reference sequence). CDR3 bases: TGTGCCAGCAGCTTAGACGGACAGAGCAATCAGCCCCAGCATTTT. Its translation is CASSLDGQSNQPQHF. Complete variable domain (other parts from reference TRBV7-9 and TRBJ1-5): DTGVSQNPRHKITKRGQNVTFRCDPISEHNRLYWYRQTLGQGPEFLTYFQNEAQLEKSRLLSDRFSAERPKGSFSTLEIQRTEQGDSAMYLCASSLDGQSNQPQHFGDGTRLSIL.